One and the same sample provided the 9 T cell receptor beta chains below, sequenced in a study of graft-versus-host responses after intestinal transplantation. Antigens for these TCRs are unknown. The protocol was immunoSEQ multiplex PCR, while the TCRdb copy is restricted to in-frame clones and leaves out a portion. This sample has tens of thousands of clones, with about 95% found just once. Material: unstimulated CD8+ T cells sorted from spleen or lymph node cells, obtained before transplant. Receptors originate from a human donor who was the organ donor for an intestinal transplant.

This clone has a single count. V is TRBV4-3 and J is TRBJ1-1, with D perhaps matching TRBD1 (5 bases). The V and J ends lost 3 bases and 1 base respectively, with 18 bases between them. Per the germline V gene, CDR1 is LGHNA and CDR2 is YSLEER. CDR3 size: 17 residues. CDR3 amino acids: CASSHPGRGDGNTEAFF. DNA of the CDR3: TGCGCCAGCAGCCACCCCGGGAGGGGAGACGGGAACACTGAAGCTTTCTTT.

This chain joins TRBV7-9 and TRBJ1-1; no firm D call. Germline CDR1 and CDR2: SEHNR and FQNEAQ (reference sequence). V lost 2 bases and J 0 bases, leaving 7 bases between the germline ends. The CDR3 has 14 residues. CDR3 amino acids: CASSLIRVNTEAFF. CDR3 DNA: TGTGCCAGCAGCTTAATTAGGGTGAACACTGAAGCTTTCTTT.

The J gene is TRBJ2-5, the V gene TRBV7-2; the D gene is possibly TRBD2 (5 bases). CDR1 SGHTA and CDR2 FQGNSA come from the germline V gene. The CDR3 runs 18 residues. V lost 3 bases and J lost 5, with 25 bases in between. The CDR3 DNA reads TGTGCCAGCAGCTTTCGTTGGGTTGAGAGGGCGTCGGTGGAGACCCAGTACTTC. Translation gives CASSFRWVERASVETQYF.

The chain couples TRBV6-1 to TRBJ2-7, with D maybe TRBD2 (6 bases). Trimming removed 6 bases from V and 5 bases from J, with 8 bases in between. Germline V gene sequence: CDR1 MNHNS, CDR2 SASEGT. This CDR3 comprises 11 residues. The CDR3 nucleotides read TGTGCCAGCAGGGACTATCACGAGCAGTACTTC. Residues: CASRDYHEQYF.

This rearrangement joins TRBV21-1 to TRBJ1-5. TRBV21-1 is a recognized pseudogene. The CDR3 consists of 17 residues. The CDR3 loop reads CASSPGTGIFSNQPQHF. As DNA, the CDR3 is TGTGCCAGCAGCCCCGGGACGGGGATTTTTAGCAATCAGCCCCAGCATTTT.

The count of this clone is one. The chain employs TRBV4-2 and TRBJ1-1; D might be TRBD1 (6 bases). The CDR3 spans 15 residues. V was shortened by 1 base and J by 1 base, with 10 bases between the two germline ends. Germline CDR1 LGHNA, CDR2 YNFKEQ. The CDR3 nucleotides read TGTGCCAGCAGCCAAGCGTGGACAGAGAACACTGAAGCTTTCTTT. Encoded protein: CASSQAWTENTEAFF.

This chain connects TRBV13 to TRBJ2-2; 8 nucleotides align to TRBD1. The J segment lost 6 bases and the V segment lost 6 bases, leaving 6 bases of the junction unmatched. The CDR3 has 14 amino acids. Germline CDR1 reads PRHDT; CDR2 reads FYEKMQ (reference sequence). This CDR3 is CASSTDRGAGELFF. Here the CDR3 DNA reads TGTGCCAGCAGTACTGACAGGGGAGCCGGGGAGCTGTTTTTT. Variable domain in full (rest from reference TRBV13 and TRBJ2-2): AAGVIQSPRHLIKEKRETATLKCYPIPRHDTVYWYQQGPGQDPQFLISFYEKMQSDKGSIPDRFSAQQFSDYHSELNMSSLELGDSALYFCASSTDRGAGELFFGEGSRLTVL.

The chain employs TRBV10-3 and TRBJ2-1; 9 bases are shared with TRBD1. V was pared by 8 bases and J by 13 bases, with 12 bases of the junction left unmatched. Germline values: CDR1 ENHRY, CDR2 SYGVKD. There are 13 residues in the CDR3. CDR3 sequence: CAIRDRDRAHQFF. DNA for the CDR3: TGTGCCATCCGGGACCGGGACAGGGCCCATCAGTTCTTC.

V is TRBV9 and J is TRBJ2-1; D perhaps matches TRBD2 (7 bases). This CDR3 spans 15 amino acids. V lost 4 bases and J 6 bases, leaving 17 bases between the germline ends. Germline V lookup: CDR1 SGDLS, CDR2 YYNGEE. Written as DNA, the CDR3 is TGTGCCAGCAGCCCGTGGCGGGGGCCACGCAATGAGCAGTTCTTC. Translating it yields CASSPWRGPRNEQFF.